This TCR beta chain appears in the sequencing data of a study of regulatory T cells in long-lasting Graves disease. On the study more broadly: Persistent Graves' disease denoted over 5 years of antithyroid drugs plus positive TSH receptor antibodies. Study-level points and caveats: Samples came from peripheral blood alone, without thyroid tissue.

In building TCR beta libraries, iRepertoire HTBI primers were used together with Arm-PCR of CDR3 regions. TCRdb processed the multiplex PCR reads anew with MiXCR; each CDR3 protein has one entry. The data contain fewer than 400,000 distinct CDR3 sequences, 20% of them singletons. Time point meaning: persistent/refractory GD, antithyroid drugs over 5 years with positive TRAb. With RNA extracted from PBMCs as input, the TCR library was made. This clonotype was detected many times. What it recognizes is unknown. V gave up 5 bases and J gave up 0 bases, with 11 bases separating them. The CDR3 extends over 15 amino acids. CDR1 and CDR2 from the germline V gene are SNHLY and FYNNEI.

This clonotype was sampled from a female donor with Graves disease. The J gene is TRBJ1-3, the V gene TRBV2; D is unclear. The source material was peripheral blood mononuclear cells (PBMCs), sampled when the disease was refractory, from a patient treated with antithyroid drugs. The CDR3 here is CASSQAFNSGNTIYF. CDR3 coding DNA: TGTGCCAGCAGTCAGGCGTTTAACTCTGGAAACACCATATATTTT. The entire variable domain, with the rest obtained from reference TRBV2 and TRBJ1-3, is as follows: EPEVTQTPSHQVTQMGQEVILRCVPISNHLYFYWYRQILGQKVEFLVSFYNNEISEKSEIFDDQFSVERPDGSNFTLKIRSTKLEDSAMYFCASSQAFNSGNTIYFGEGSWLTVV.